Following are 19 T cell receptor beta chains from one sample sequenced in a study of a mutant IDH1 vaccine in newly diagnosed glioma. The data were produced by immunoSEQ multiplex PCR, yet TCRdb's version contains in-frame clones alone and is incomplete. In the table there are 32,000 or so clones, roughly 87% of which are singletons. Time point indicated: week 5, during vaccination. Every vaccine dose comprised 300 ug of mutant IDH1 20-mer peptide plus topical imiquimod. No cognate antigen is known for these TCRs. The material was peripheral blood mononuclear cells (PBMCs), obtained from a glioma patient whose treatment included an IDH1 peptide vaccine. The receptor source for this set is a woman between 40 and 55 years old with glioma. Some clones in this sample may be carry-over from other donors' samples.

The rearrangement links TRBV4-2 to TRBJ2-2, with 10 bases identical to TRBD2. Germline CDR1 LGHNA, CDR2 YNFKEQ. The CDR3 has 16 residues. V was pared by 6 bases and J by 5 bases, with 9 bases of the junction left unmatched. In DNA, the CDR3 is TGTGCCAGCAGTCGAGAGGCGACTAGCGGGACCGGGGAGCTGTTTTTT. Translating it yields CASSREATSGTGELFF.

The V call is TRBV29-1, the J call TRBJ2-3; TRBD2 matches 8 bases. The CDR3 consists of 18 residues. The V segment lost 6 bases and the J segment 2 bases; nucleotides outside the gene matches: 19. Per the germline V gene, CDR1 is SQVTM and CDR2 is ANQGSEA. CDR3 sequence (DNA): TGCAGCGTGGGGATAGCCGGGAGGGCCCGAGCCGTCACAGATACGCAGTATTTT. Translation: CSVGIAGRARAVTDTQYF.

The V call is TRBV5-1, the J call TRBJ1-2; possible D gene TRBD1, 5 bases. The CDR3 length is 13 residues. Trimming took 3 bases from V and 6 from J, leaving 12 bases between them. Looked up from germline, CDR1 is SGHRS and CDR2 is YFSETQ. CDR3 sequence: CASSSPGRNGYTF. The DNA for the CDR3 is TGCGCCAGCAGCTCCCCGGGACGCAATGGCTACACCTTC.

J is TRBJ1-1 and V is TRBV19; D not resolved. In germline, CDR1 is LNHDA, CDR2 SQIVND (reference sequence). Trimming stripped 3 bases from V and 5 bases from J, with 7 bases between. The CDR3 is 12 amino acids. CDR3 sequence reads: CASSIGQTEAFF. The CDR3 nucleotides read TGTGCCAGTAGTATTGGGCAAACTGAAGCTTTCTTT.

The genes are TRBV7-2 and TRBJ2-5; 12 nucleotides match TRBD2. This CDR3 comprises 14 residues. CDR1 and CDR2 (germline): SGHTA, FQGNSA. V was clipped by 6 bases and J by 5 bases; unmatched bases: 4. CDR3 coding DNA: TGTGCCAGCAGACTAGCGGGAGGAGGCGAGACCCAGTACTTC. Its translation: CASRLAGGGETQYF.

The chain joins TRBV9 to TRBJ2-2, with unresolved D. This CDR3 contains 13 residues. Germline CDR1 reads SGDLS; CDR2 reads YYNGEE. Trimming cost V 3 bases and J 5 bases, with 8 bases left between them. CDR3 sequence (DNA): TGTGCCAGCAGCGCCGTCGGGACCGGGGAGCTGTTTTTT. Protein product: CASSAVGTGELFF.

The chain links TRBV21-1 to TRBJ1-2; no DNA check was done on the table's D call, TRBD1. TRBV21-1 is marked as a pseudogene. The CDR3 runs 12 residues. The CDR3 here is CARKTGNYGYTF. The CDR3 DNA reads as TGTGCCAGAAAGACAGGGAACTATGGCTACACCTTC.

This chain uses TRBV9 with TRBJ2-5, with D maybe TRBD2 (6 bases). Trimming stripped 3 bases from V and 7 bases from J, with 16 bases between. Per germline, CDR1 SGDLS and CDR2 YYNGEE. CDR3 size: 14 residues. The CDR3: CASSDAGNPRTQYF. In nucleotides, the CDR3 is TGTGCCAGCAGCGATGCGGGAAATCCTCGGACCCAGTACTTC.

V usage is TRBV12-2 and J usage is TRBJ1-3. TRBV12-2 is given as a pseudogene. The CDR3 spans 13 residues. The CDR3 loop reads CASHEPGGNTIYF. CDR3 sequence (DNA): TGTGCAAGTCACGAACCGGGGGGAAACACCATATATTTT.

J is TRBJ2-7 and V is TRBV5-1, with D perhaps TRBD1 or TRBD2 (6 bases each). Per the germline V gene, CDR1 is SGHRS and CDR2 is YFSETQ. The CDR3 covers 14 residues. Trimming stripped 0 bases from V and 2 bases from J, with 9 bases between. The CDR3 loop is CASSLEGGPYEQYF. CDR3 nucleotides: TGCGCCAGCAGCTTGGAGGGGGGTCCCTACGAGCAGTACTTC.

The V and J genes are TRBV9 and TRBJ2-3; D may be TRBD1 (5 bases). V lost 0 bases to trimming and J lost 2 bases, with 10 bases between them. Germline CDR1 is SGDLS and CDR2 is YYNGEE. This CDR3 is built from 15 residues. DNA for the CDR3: TGTGCCAGCAGCGTAGCGAGACAGCACACAGATACGCAGTATTTT. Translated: CASSVARQHTDTQYF.

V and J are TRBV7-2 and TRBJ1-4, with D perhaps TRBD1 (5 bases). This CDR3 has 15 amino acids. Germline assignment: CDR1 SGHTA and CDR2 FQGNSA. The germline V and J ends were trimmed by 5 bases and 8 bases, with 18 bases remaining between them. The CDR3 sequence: CASSAAHRQTEKLFF. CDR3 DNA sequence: TGTGCCAGCAGCGCTGCGCACAGGCAAACCGAAAAACTGTTTTTT. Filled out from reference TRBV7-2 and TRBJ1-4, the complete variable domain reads GAGVSQSPSNKVTEKGKDVELRCDPISGHTALYWYRQSLGQGLEFLIYFQGNSAPDKSGLPSDRFSAERTGGSVSTLTIQRTQQEDSAVYLCASSAAHRQTEKLFFGSGTQLSVL.

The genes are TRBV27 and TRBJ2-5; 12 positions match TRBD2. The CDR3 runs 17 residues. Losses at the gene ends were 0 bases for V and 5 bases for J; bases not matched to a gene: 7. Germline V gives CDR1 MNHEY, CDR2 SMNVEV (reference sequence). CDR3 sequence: CASSLSPSGRAVETQYF. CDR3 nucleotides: TGTGCCAGCAGTTTATCCCCTAGCGGGAGGGCCGTGGAGACCCAGTACTTC.

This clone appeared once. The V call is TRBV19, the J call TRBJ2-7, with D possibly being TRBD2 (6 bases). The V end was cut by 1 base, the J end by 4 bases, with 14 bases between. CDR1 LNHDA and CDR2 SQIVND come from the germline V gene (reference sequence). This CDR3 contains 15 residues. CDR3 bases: TGTGCCAGTAGTATAGCTGCGGGACGCCTTTACGAGCAGTACTTC. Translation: CASSIAAGRLYEQYF.

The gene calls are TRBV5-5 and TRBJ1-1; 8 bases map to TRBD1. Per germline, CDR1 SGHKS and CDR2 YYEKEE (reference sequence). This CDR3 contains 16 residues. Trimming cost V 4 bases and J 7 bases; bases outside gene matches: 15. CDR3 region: CASSPWTGRPSYEAFF. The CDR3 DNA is TGTGCCAGCAGCCCCTGGACAGGGCGGCCCAGCTATGAAGCTTTCTTT.

Here the CDR3 DNA reads TGTGCCAGCAGCCCCTCCCCGGGACAGGGGAGGACCGGGGAGCTGTTTTTT. It translates to CASSPSPGQGRTGELFF. This chain uses TRBV11-2 with TRBJ2-2, with 10 positions matching TRBD1. The CDR3 is 17 residues long. With 5 bases clipped from V and 5 bases from J, the junction kept 11 bases outside the gene matches. CDR1 is SGHAT, CDR2 FQNNGV, per germline.

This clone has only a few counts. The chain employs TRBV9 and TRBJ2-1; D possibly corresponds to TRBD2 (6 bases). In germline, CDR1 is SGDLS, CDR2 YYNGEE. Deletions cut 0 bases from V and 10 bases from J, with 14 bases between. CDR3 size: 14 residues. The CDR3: CASSVGLATYEQFF. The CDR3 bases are TGTGCCAGCAGCGTAGGGCTAGCGACCTACGAGCAGTTCTTC.

The CDR3 coding sequence is TGCGCCAGCAGCCAAGATACAGCTGGGGCCAACGTCCTGACTTTC. This translates into CASSQDTAGANVLTF. The chain employs TRBV4-3 and TRBJ2-6, with D unresolved. The CDR3 has 15 amino acids. V lost 0 bases and J lost 2, with 5 bases in between. From germline, CDR1 is LGHNA and CDR2 YSLEER.

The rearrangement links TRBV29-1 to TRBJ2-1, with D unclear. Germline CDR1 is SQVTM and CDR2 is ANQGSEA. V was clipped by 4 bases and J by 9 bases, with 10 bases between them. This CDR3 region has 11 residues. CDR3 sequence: CSVGGGSEQFF. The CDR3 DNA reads TGCAGCGTTGGAGGTGGTAGTGAGCAGTTCTTC.